The 23 T cell receptor beta chains presented below share a single source sample, sequenced in a study of cytomegalovirus exposure and HLA in healthy donors. The PCR made use of 60 Vbeta and 13 Jbeta primers. The table came from immunoSEQ multiplex PCR; TCRdb's copy has only in-frame clones and leaves some out. Altogether around 100,000 clones are present, 60% to 85% being singletons, with the ten largest covering roughly 5%. The source material was PBMCs. The receptors originated from a female donor in good health and CMV-seropositive.

The chain employs TRBV9 and TRBJ2-2, with TRBD2 matching over 9 bases. The germline gives CDR1 SGDLS, CDR2 YYNGEE. Trimming took 0 bases from V and 2 from J; bases not matched to a gene: 5. This CDR3 contains 17 residues. The CDR3 loop reads CASSVGASGINTGELFF. The CDR3 DNA sequence: TGTGCCAGCAGCGTAGGGGCTAGCGGGATAAACACCGGGGAGCTGTTTTTT.

This clone was picked up a small number of times. This chain joins TRBV28 and TRBJ2-5; 9 bases fit TRBD2. The V gene end was trimmed by 8 bases and the J gene end by 0 bases; junction bases not matched to a gene: 10. This CDR3 region has 16 residues. The germline CDR1 and CDR2 sequences are MDHEN and SYDVKM. CDR3 amino acids: CASGPLAGADQETQYF. The CDR3, as DNA: TGTGCCAGCGGACCCTTAGCGGGAGCGGACCAAGAGACCCAGTACTTC.

The chain uses TRBV2 and TRBJ2-5, with 9 bases that match TRBD2. CDR1 is SNHLY, CDR2 FYNNEI, per germline. J gave up 4 bases and V 8 bases, and 8 bases lay outside the gene matches. This CDR3 spans 14 amino acids. The CDR3 DNA sequence: TGTGCCAGCGGCCCTAGCGGGAACCTAGAGACCCAGTACTTC. Translated: CASGPSGNLETQYF.

This chain joins TRBV9 and TRBJ2-1; 7 positions agree with TRBD2. This CDR3 comprises 17 residues. Looked up from germline, CDR1 is SGDLS and CDR2 is YYNGEE. The J segment lost 4 bases and the V segment lost 0 bases, leaving 10 bases of the junction unmatched. DNA for the CDR3: TGTGCCAGCAGCGTAGCTCAAGGACTAGTGAGTTACAATGAGCAGTTCTTC. This encodes CASSVAQGLVSYNEQFF.

The genes are TRBV19 and TRBJ1-2; the match to TRBD1 covers 8 bases. The CDR3 is made up of 15 amino acids. V trimming: 4 bases; J trimming: 8 bases; junction bases outside the gene matches: 12. Per germline, CDR1 LNHDA and CDR2 SQIVND (reference sequence). CDR3 loop: CASSRLEAGGSGYTF. CDR3 nucleotide sequence: TGTGCCAGTAGTAGGTTGGAAGCAGGGGGCAGCGGCTACACCTTC.

V is TRBV11-2 and J is TRBJ1-4, with D unresolved. The CDR3 consists of 18 residues. Per the germline V gene, CDR1 is SGHAT and CDR2 is FQNNGV. V was clipped by 0 bases and J by 7 bases, with 21 bases between them. The CDR3 nucleotides are TGTGCCAGCAGCTTAGAAAATATGGCGCGGTACGGGAGTGAAAAACTGTTTTTT. Translation: CASSLENMARYGSEKLFF.

V usage is TRBV25-1 and J usage is TRBJ1-4; D remains ambiguous. There are 13 residues in the CDR3. With 6 bases removed from V and 7 bases from J, the gap between germline ends came to 12 bases. Germline V gives CDR1 MGHDK, CDR2 SYGVNS. CDR3 sequence: CASSEPRSEKLFF. CDR3 DNA sequence: TGTGCCAGCAGCGAGCCCAGGTCTGAAAAACTGTTTTTT.

The V call is TRBV5-1, the J call TRBJ1-1, with 7 bases identical to TRBD1. Germline CDR1 and CDR2: SGHRS and YFSETQ. The CDR3 contains 14 residues. J was trimmed by 0 bases and V by 2 bases; bases with no gene match: 1. The CDR3: CASSLRGLNTEAFF. CDR3 sequence (DNA): TGCGCCAGCAGCTTAAGGGGGCTGAACACTGAAGCTTTCTTT.

The CDR3 DNA sequence: TGTGCCAGCAGTCTCCGACAGCTGAACACTGAAGCTTTCTTT. Encoded protein: CASSLRQLNTEAFF. The V gene is TRBV2, the J gene TRBJ1-1, with D maybe TRBD1 (5 bases). Trimming pared 5 bases from V and 0 bases from J, leaving 10 bases between. Germline loops: CDR1 SNHLY, CDR2 FYNNEI. CDR3 length: 14 residues.

The gene calls are TRBV28 and TRBJ2-3, with D perhaps TRBD2 (5 bases). CDR1 and CDR2 from the germline V gene are MDHEN and SYDVKM. The CDR3 runs to 16 residues. Trimming shortened V by 7 bases and J by 0 bases, and 17 bases separated the two germline ends. This CDR3 reads CASTPPGLASTDTQYF. The CDR3, as DNA: TGTGCCAGCACCCCCCCCGGGCTAGCCAGCACAGATACGCAGTATTTT.

This clone is a singleton in its sample. The chain links TRBV2 to TRBJ2-6; TRBD1 matches 10 bases. The V gene's germline CDR1 is SNHLY and CDR2 FYNNEI. There are 17 residues in the CDR3. Losses at the gene ends were 7 bases for V and 2 bases for J; bases not matched to a gene: 8. As DNA, the CDR3 is TGTGCCAGCACCCCGGGGACAGGGGTCGCTGGGGCCAACGTCCTGACTTTC. The encoded protein is CASTPGTGVAGANVLTF.

The chain carries TRBV4-3 and TRBJ1-6; TRBD1 matches at 9 bases. Trimming at V came to 2 bases and at J to 7 bases, leaving 3 bases not matched to a gene. Germline V gene data show CDR1 as LGHNA and CDR2 as YSLEER. The CDR3 length is 15 residues. Here the CDR3 reads CASSQSGTGNSPLHF. Written as DNA, the CDR3 is TGCGCCAGCAGCCAAAGCGGGACAGGGAATTCACCCCTCCACTTT.

J is TRBJ1-2 and V is TRBV5-4, with 9 positions matching TRBD1. The ends lost 4 bases at V and 7 bases at J; junction bases unmatched: 11. Germline V gives CDR1 SGHNT, CDR2 YYREEE (reference sequence). The CDR3 covers 15 residues. The CDR3 loop is CASSRQGQGKGGYTF. The CDR3 nucleotides read TGTGCCAGCAGCCGACAGGGACAGGGAAAGGGTGGCTACACCTTC.

The genes are TRBV5-1 and TRBJ1-2; D perhaps matches TRBD1 (5 bases). The CDR3 covers 14 residues. Trimming cost V 7 bases and J 1 base, with 14 bases left between them. Germline V gives CDR1 SGHRS, CDR2 YFSETQ. This CDR3 reads CASSRGGFNYGYTF. As DNA, the CDR3 is TGCGCCAGCTCGAGGGGAGGATTTAACTATGGCTACACCTTC.

The rearrangement uses TRBV7-9 and TRBJ2-3; D call uncertain. This CDR3 is 17 amino acids long. The germline CDR1 and CDR2 sequences are SEHNR and FQNEAQ (reference sequence). Trimming pared 5 bases from V and 0 bases from J, leaving 18 bases between. For the CDR3, the DNA is TGTGCCAGCAGCCTCTTGCCCGCTGAGCGAAGCACAGATACGCAGTATTTT. Translation gives CASSLLPAERSTDTQYF.

The genes are TRBV9 and TRBJ1-2; 8 bases are a match to TRBD1. The germline V gene has CDR1 SGDLS and CDR2 YYNGEE. CDR3 size: 14 residues. V shed 0 bases and J 4 bases; nucleotides not matched to a gene: 2. The CDR3: CASSVDTGGYGYTF. The DNA of the CDR3 is TGTGCCAGCAGCGTAGATACAGGGGGCTATGGCTACACCTTC. The full variable domain, in which reference TRBV9 and TRBJ1-2 provide the parts outside the CDR3, is DSGVTQTPKHLITATGQRVTLRCSPRSGDLSVYWYQQSLDQGLQFLIQYYNGEERAKGNILERFSAQQFPDLHSELNLSSLELGDSALYFCASSVDTGGYGYTFGSGTRLTVV.

The chain is built from TRBV28 and TRBJ1-2; TRBD1 matches at 7 bases. CDR1 MDHEN and CDR2 SYDVKM come from the germline V gene. The CDR3 has 15 residues. Unmatched junction bases numbered 11, after V lost 8 bases and J lost 2 bases. The DNA of the CDR3 is TGTGCCAGCTCACCGCATGACAGGGCAAACTATGGCTACACCTTC. Protein: CASSPHDRANYGYTF.

This clone was counted once. This chain connects TRBV28 to TRBJ1-3, with D perhaps matching TRBD1 (5 bases). Germline CDR1 is MDHEN and CDR2 is SYDVKM. The CDR3 sequence is 16 residues long. The germline V and J ends were trimmed by 5 bases and 0 bases, with 14 bases remaining between them. CDR3 nucleotide sequence: TGTGCCAGCAGTCCCCCCCTGGGGGGCTCTGGAAACACCATATATTTT. Protein: CASSPPLGGSGNTIYF.

The rearrangement joins TRBV19 to TRBJ1-1; possible D gene TRBD1, 5 bases. In germline, CDR1 is LNHDA, CDR2 SQIVND (reference sequence). This CDR3 is 15 amino acids long. The V gene lost 5 bases and the J gene lost 1 base, with 14 bases spanning the gap. CDR3 in amino acids: CASSLPAGRNTEAFF. As DNA, the CDR3 is TGTGCCAGTAGTTTACCCGCGGGGCGGAACACTGAAGCTTTCTTT. Drawing the rest from reference TRBV19 and TRBJ1-1, the complete variable domain is DGGITQSPKYLFRKEGQNVTLSCEQNLNHDAMYWYRQDPGQGLRLIYYSQIVNDFQKGDIAEGYSVSREKKESFPLTVTSAQKNPTAFYLCASSLPAGRNTEAFFGQGTRLTVV.

The chain recombines TRBV11-2 with TRBJ2-2; no reliable D call. This CDR3 is 15 amino acids long. Germline-derived CDR1 and CDR2 are SGHAT and FQNNGV. Trimming took 5 bases from V and 0 from J, leaving 10 bases between them. As DNA, the CDR3 is TGTGCCAGCAGCCGAAACGGTGCGAACACCGGGGAGCTGTTTTTT. It yields the protein CASSRNGANTGELFF.

The genes are TRBV4-2 and TRBJ2-2, with 9 bases matching TRBD2. Trimming took 1 base from V and 3 from J; bases not matched to a gene: 0. The germline gives CDR1 LGHNA, CDR2 YNFKEQ. The CDR3 spans 15 residues. This chain's CDR3 is CASSQGTSDTGELFF. For the CDR3, the DNA is TGTGCCAGCAGCCAAGGGACTAGCGACACCGGGGAGCTGTTTTTT.

This chain joins TRBV25-1 and TRBJ1-3; D unresolved. This CDR3 region has 15 residues. Trimming removed 3 bases at V and 0 bases at J, with 9 bases between. CDR1 and CDR2 from the germline V gene are MGHDK and SYGVNS. This CDR3 reads CASSDEQLSGNTIYF. The CDR3 nucleotides read TGTGCCAGCAGTGATGAACAGCTCTCTGGAAACACCATATATTTT.

The chain has TRBV29-1 and TRBJ1-4; D might be TRBD1 (6 bases). Trimming took 3 bases from V and 2 from J, leaving 7 bases between them. The CDR3 extends over 13 amino acids. Germline loops: CDR1 SQVTM, CDR2 ANQGSEA. CDR3 sequence: CSVDRGTNEKLFF. CDR3 sequence (DNA): TGCAGCGTTGATAGGGGGACTAATGAAAAACTGTTTTTT.